The 10 T cell receptor beta chains in this list originate from one sample, sequenced in a study of CD8+ T cells in alopecia areata. Treatment in this sample: oral pan-JAK inhibitor, 5-10 mg twice daily. It was cDNA, reverse transcribed from extracted RNA, that served as the sequencing template. Profiled with immunoSEQ multiplex PCR; TCRdb holds only in-frame clones, not every one. Of about 150,000 clones listed, 65% were seen once; the top ten hold 0.9% to 1%. The material was CD4+ T cells sorted from blood, obtained at week 4, from a patient treated with tofacitinib. Every receptor here comes from a human donor with alopecia areata.

The gene calls are TRBV4-2 and TRBJ1-5; no clear D. The CDR3 runs to 13 residues. V shed 4 bases and J shed 5 bases, with 9 bases lying between them. Germline V gene data show CDR1 as LGHNA and CDR2 as YNFKEQ. Written as DNA, the CDR3 is TGTGCCAGCAGCCGATACAGAGATCAGCCCCAGCATTTT. Its translation: CASSRYRDQPQHF.

V and J are TRBV30 and TRBJ2-7; D might be TRBD2 (5 bases). Looked up from germline, CDR1 is GTSNPN and CDR2 is SVGIG (reference sequence). CDR3 length equals 12 residues. The V end lost 3 bases, the J end lost 2 bases, and 8 bases lay between the germline ends. Here the CDR3 DNA reads TGTGCCTGGAGGAGGGTAACCTACGAGCAGTACTTC. It codes for CAWRRVTYEQYF.

This chain links TRBV27 with TRBJ1-6; no reliable D call. CDR1 is MNHEY and CDR2 is SMNVEV in the germline V gene (reference sequence). The CDR3 sequence is 13 residues long. Trimming took 1 base from V and 6 from J, leaving 4 bases between them. CDR3 loop: CASSLWSNSPLHF. The DNA of the CDR3 is TGTGCCAGCAGTTTATGGAGTAATTCACCCCTCCACTTT.

The rearrangement uses TRBV7-9 and TRBJ1-1; the D is unclear. Germline V gene sequence: CDR1 SEHNR, CDR2 FQNEAQ (reference sequence). Trimming cost V 3 bases and J 3 bases, with 5 bases left between them. There are 12 residues in the CDR3. CDR3 nucleotide sequence: TGTGCCAGCAGCTTTGGAGACACTGAAGCTTTCTTT. Protein product: CASSFGDTEAFF.

The sample holds a few counts of this clone. The chain carries TRBV9 and TRBJ1-5; D is possibly TRBD1 (6 bases). Between the trimmed V and J ends, which lost 3 bases and 7 bases, there was a span of 17 bases. The CDR3 runs 15 residues. Germline CDR1 SGDLS, CDR2 YYNGEE. This chain's CDR3 is CASSATGAHEQPQHF. The CDR3 DNA follows: TGTGCCAGCAGCGCGACGGGGGCGCACGAACAGCCCCAGCATTTT. Full variable domain (outside the CDR3, taken from reference TRBV9 and TRBJ1-5): DSGVTQTPKHLITATGQRVTLRCSPRSGDLSVYWYQQSLDQGLQFLIQYYNGEERAKGNILERFSAQQFPDLHSELNLSSLELGDSALYFCASSATGAHEQPQHFGDGTRLSIL.

V usage is TRBV29-1 and J usage is TRBJ1-2; TRBD1 agrees at 7 bases. CDR1 and CDR2 from the germline V gene are SQVTM and ANQGSEA. V dropped 7 bases and J dropped 8; count of bases not matched to a gene: 4. This CDR3 has 10 amino acids. The CDR3 spells CSADRDGYTF. For the CDR3, the DNA is TGCAGCGCCGACAGGGACGGCTACACCTTC.

V gene TRBV30 combines with J gene TRBJ1-2, with TRBD1 identical over 7 bases. V lost 1 base and J lost 4; bases outside the gene matches: 15. This CDR3 has 17 amino acids. Germline values: CDR1 GTSNPN, CDR2 SVGIG (reference sequence). In DNA form, the CDR3 reads TGTGCCTGGAGTGCAAGATTGACAGGGTCACGGCCCTATGGCTACACCTTC. This sequence encodes CAWSARLTGSRPYGYTF.

CDR3 nucleotides: TGTGCCTGGACGAGAAACTCAAACAATCAGCCCCAGCATTTT. Residues: CAWTRNSNNQPQHF. This sequence joins TRBV30 and TRBJ1-5, with D uncertain. The CDR3 consists of 14 residues. Trimming cost V 4 bases and J 3 bases, with 13 bases left between them. Germline assignment: CDR1 GTSNPN and CDR2 SVGIG (reference sequence).

This chain uses TRBV30 with TRBJ2-2, with unresolved D. Trimming removed 0 bases at V and 4 bases at J, with 15 bases between. This CDR3 has 16 residues. CDR1 is GTSNPN, CDR2 SVGIG, per germline (reference sequence). The CDR3 DNA is TGTGCCTGGAGTGTAGCTCCCTTTTTAGCCACCGGGGAGCTGTTTTTT. Protein: CAWSVAPFLATGELFF.

The chain links TRBV14 to TRBJ1-6; D gene uncertain. CDR3 length equals 14 residues. The germline V gene has CDR1 SGHDN and CDR2 FVKESK. Deletions cut 1 base from V and 9 bases from J, with 10 bases between. This CDR3 reads CASSQGGVGSPLHF. CDR3 DNA: TGTGCCAGCAGCCAAGGCGGGGTCGGTTCACCCCTCCACTTT.